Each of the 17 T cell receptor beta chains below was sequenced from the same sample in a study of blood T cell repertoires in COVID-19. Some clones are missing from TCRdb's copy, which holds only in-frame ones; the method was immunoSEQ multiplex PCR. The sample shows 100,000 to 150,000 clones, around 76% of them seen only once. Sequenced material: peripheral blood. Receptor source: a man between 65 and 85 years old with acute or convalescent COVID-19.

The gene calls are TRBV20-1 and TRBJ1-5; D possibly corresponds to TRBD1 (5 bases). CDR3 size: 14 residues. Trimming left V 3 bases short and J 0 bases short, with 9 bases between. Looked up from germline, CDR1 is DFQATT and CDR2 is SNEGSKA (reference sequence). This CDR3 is CSASSGRSNQPQHF. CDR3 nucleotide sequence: TGCAGTGCTAGTTCAGGGCGTAGCAATCAGCCCCAGCATTTT.

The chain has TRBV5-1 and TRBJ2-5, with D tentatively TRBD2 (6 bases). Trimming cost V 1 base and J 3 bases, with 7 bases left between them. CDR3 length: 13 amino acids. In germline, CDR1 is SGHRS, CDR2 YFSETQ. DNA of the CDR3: TGCGCCAGCAGCTTGCCGGGGGAAGAGACCCAGTACTTC. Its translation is CASSLPGEETQYF.

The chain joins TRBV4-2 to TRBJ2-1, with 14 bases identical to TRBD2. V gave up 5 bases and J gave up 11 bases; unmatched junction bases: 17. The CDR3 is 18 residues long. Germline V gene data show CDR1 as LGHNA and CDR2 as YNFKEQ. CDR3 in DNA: TGTGCCAGCAGCGTAGGACCCACTACCGGGACTAGCGGGGGACAGCAGTTCTTC. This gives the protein CASSVGPTTGTSGGQQFF.

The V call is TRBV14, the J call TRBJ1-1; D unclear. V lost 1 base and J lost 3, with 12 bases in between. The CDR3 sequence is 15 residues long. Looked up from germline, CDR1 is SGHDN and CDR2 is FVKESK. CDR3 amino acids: CASSQGPAGHTEAFF. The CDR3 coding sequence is TGTGCCAGCAGCCAAGGCCCGGCGGGCCACACTGAAGCTTTCTTT.

CDR3 coding DNA: TGTGCCAGCACGCTTGGGAGCCGCTCCTACAATGAGCAGTTCTTC. Its translation: CASTLGSRSYNEQFF. The chain carries TRBV9 and TRBJ2-1; tentatively, D is TRBD2 (5 bases). Germline CDR1 and CDR2: SGDLS and YYNGEE. The CDR3 runs 15 residues. V lost 6 bases and J lost 0, with 13 bases in between.

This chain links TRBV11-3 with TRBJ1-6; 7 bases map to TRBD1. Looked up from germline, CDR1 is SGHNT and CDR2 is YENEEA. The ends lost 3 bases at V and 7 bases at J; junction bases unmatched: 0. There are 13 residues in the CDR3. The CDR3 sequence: CASSLDRNSPLHF. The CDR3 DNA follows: TGTGCCAGCAGCTTGGACAGGAATTCACCCCTCCACTTT.

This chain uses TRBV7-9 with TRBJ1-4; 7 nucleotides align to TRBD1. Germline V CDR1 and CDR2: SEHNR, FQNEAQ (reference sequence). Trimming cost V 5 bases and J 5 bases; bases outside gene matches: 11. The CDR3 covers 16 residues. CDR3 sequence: CASSLPRGQGNEKLFF. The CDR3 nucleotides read TGTGCCAGCAGCCTCCCGAGGGGGCAGGGGAATGAAAAACTGTTTTTT.

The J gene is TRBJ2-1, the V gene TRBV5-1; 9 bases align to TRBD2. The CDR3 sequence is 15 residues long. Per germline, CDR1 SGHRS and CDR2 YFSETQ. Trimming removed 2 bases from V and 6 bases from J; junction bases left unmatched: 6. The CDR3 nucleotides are TGCGCCAGCAGCTTCTCTGGCGGGGGGGCCAATGAGCAGTTCTTC. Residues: CASSFSGGGANEQFF.

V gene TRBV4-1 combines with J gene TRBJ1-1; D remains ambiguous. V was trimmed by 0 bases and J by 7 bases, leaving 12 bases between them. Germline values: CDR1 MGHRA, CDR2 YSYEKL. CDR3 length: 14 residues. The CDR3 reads CASSQDQTGGEAFF. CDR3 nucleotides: TGCGCCAGCAGCCAAGATCAAACGGGAGGTGAAGCTTTCTTT.

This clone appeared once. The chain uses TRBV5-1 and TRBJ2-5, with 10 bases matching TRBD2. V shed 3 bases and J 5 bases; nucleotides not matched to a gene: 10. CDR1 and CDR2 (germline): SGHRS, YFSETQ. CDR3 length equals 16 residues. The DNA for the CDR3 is TGCGCCAGCAGCTCGGGCGATCTAGCGGGGGTTGAGACCCAGTACTTC. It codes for CASSSGDLAGVETQYF. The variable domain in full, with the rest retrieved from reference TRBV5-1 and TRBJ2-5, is KAGVTQTPRYLIKTRGQQVTLSCSPISGHRSVSWYQQTPGQGLQFLFEYFSETQRNKGNFPGRFSGRQFSNSRSEMNVSTLELGDSALYLCASSSGDLAGVETQYFGPGTRLLVL.

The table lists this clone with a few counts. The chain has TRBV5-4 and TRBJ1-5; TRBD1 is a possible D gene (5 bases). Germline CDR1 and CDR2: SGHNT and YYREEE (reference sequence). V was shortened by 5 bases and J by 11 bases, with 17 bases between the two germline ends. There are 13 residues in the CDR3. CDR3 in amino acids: CASSWDLGGSQHF. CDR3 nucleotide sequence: TGTGCCAGCAGTTGGGACCTCGGGGGATCCCAGCATTTT.

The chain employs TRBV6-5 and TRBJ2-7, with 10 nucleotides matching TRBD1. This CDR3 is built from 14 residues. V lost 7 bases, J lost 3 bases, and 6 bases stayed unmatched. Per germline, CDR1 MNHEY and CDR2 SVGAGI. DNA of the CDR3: TGTGCCAGCAAGAGGGACAGGGGACGCTACGAGCAGTACTTC. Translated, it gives CASKRDRGRYEQYF.

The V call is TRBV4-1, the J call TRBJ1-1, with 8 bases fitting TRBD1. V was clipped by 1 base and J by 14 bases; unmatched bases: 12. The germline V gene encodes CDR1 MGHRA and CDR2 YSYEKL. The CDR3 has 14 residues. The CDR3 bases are TGCGCCAGCAGCCAAGTGGTCTTGACAGGGGACCAATTCTTT. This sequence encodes CASSQVVLTGDQFF.

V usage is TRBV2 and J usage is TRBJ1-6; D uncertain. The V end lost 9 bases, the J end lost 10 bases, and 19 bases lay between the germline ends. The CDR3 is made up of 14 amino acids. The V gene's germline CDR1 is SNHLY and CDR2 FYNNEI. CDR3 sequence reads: CASGGGTPGSPLHF. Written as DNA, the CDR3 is TGTGCCAGTGGAGGAGGAACACCGGGATCACCCCTCCACTTT.

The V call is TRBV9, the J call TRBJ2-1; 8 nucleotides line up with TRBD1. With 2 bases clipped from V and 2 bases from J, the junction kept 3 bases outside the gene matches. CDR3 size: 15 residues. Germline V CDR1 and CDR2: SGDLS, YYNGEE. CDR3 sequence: CASSVQQGAYNEQFF. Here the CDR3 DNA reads TGTGCCAGCAGCGTCCAACAGGGGGCCTACAATGAGCAGTTCTTC.

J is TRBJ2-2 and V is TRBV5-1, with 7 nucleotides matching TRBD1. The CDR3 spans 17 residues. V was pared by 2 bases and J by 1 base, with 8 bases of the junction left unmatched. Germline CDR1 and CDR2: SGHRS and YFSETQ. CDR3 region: CASSLYRDSKNTGELFF. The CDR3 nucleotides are TGCGCCAGCAGCTTATACCGGGACAGTAAGAACACCGGGGAGCTGTTTTTT.

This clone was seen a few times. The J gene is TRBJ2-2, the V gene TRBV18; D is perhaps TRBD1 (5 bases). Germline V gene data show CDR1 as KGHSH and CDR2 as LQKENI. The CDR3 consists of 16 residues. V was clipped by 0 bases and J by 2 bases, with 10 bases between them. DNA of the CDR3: TGTGCCAGCTCACCACCCGCAGGGCGAAACACCGGGGAGCTGTTTTTT. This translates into CASSPPAGRNTGELFF. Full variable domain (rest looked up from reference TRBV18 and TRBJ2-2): NAGVMQNPRHLVRRRGQEARLRCSPMKGHSHVYWYRQLPEEGLKFMVYLQKENIIDESGMPKERFSAEFPKEGPSILRIQQVVRGDSAAYFCASSPPAGRNTGELFFGEGSRLTVL.